The 9 T cell receptor beta chains in this list originate from one sample, sequenced in a study of CD8+ T cells in alopecia areata. Extraction of RNA preceded its reverse transcription into cDNA, which served as the sequencing template. Libraries were prepared by immunoSEQ multiplex PCR; TCRdb keeps only in-frame clonotypes and omits some of them. The table shows under 150,000 clones, with approximately 60% occurring only once. Sequencing used CD8+ T cells sorted from blood. These receptors were collected from a human donor in good health.

The CDR3 protein is CASSPRDRASSGNTIYF. CDR3 coding DNA: TGTGCCAGCAGCCCCCGGGACAGGGCTAGCTCTGGAAACACCATATATTTT. The rearrangement links TRBV9 to TRBJ1-3; 9 nucleotides align to TRBD1. The junction had 8 bases not matched to a gene; V was cut back by 4 bases and J by 0 bases. Germline V CDR1 and CDR2: SGDLS, YYNGEE. The CDR3 sequence is 17 residues long.

Comment on this clone: Other DNA sequences in this specimen translate into the identical CDR3. This chain uses TRBV4-1 with TRBJ2-5; no definite D call. CDR1 MGHRA and CDR2 YSYEKL come from the germline V gene. The CDR3 runs 11 residues. Trimming cost V 8 bases and J 1 base, with 5 bases left between them. As DNA, the CDR3 is TGCGCCAGCTCAGGCCAAGAGACCCAGTACTTC. It specifies CASSGQETQYF.

In this sample, this clone turned up a few times. The J gene is TRBJ2-1, the V gene TRBV9; the match to TRBD2 covers 12 bases. J gave up 6 bases and V 4 bases, and 8 bases lay outside the gene matches. Germline loops: CDR1 SGDLS, CDR2 YYNGEE. The CDR3 runs 16 residues. CDR3 nucleotides: TGTGCCAGCAGCTCAGGACTAGCGGGGAGGGGCAATGAGCAGTTCTTC. This translates into CASSSGLAGRGNEQFF. The full variable domain, in which reference TRBV9 and TRBJ2-1 provide the parts outside the CDR3, is DSGVTQTPKHLITATGQRVTLRCSPRSGDLSVYWYQQSLDQGLQFLIQYYNGEERAKGNILERFSAQQFPDLHSELNLSSLELGDSALYFCASSSGLAGRGNEQFFGPGTRLTVL.

The chain uses TRBV27 and TRBJ2-1; the D gene is possibly TRBD2 (6 bases). Trimming left V 8 bases short and J 7 bases short, with 12 bases between. CDR1 MNHEY and CDR2 SMNVEV come from the germline V gene (reference sequence). CDR3 length: 12 residues. The CDR3 bases are TGTGCCAGCGGGGTACTAGCAAATGAGCAGTTCTTC. This gives the protein CASGVLANEQFF.

The rearrangement uses TRBV7-9 and TRBJ2-7; the match to TRBD1 covers 9 bases. CDR1 is SEHNR, CDR2 FQNEAQ, per germline (reference sequence). This CDR3 comprises 16 residues. J was trimmed by 3 bases and V by 3 bases; bases with no gene match: 9. The CDR3 DNA follows: TGTGCCAGCAGCTTTACCGGGACAGGGCCCCGCTACGAGCAGTACTTC. Encoded protein: CASSFTGTGPRYEQYF. The full variable domain, in which reference TRBV7-9 and TRBJ2-7 provide the parts outside the CDR3, is DTGVSQNPRHKITKRGQNVTFRCDPISEHNRLYWYRQTLGQGPEFLTYFQNEAQLEKSRLLSDRFSAERPKGSFSTLEIQRTEQGDSAMYLCASSFTGTGPRYEQYFGPGTRLTVT.

The genes are TRBV25-1 and TRBJ2-4, with D tentatively TRBD2 (6 bases). The CDR3 has 15 residues. CDR1 and CDR2 (germline): MGHDK, SYGVNS. V was shortened by 6 bases and J by 4 bases, with 16 bases between the two germline ends. CDR3 sequence: CASSARRGGKNIQYF. In DNA form, the CDR3 reads TGTGCCAGCAGCGCCCGGCGGGGAGGAAAAAACATTCAGTACTTC.

This clone was picked up a small number of times. This rearrangement joins TRBV7-9 to TRBJ2-2, with D unresolved. CDR1 SEHNR and CDR2 FQNEAQ come from the germline V gene (reference sequence). The CDR3 length is 13 residues. V gave up 4 bases and J gave up 9 bases, with 12 bases separating them. CDR3 sequence reads: CASSSQMTRELFF. The CDR3 nucleotides read TGTGCCAGCAGCTCCCAAATGACGAGGGAGCTGTTTTTT.

V and J are TRBV7-9 and TRBJ1-1, with D possibly being TRBD1 (6 bases). In germline, CDR1 is SEHNR, CDR2 FQNEAQ (reference sequence). The CDR3 has 11 residues. V shed 3 bases and J shed 8 bases, with 7 bases lying between them. The CDR3 bases are TGTGCCAGCAGCTTGGACAGAGAAGCTTTCTTT. Translation: CASSLDREAFF. Together with reference TRBV7-9 and TRBJ1-1, the CDR3 gives the full variable domain: DTGVSQNPRHKITKRGQNVTFRCDPISEHNRLYWYRQTLGQGPEFLTYFQNEAQLEKSRLLSDRFSAERPKGSFSTLEIQRTEQGDSAMYLCASSLDREAFFGQGTRLTVV.

This clone was seen once. J is TRBJ2-7 and V is TRBV9, with 10 bases fitting TRBD2. Germline V gene lookup returns CDR1 SGDLS and CDR2 YYNGEE. This CDR3 spans 14 amino acids. J gave up 6 bases and V 4 bases, and 7 bases lay outside the gene matches. The DNA for the CDR3 is TGTGCCAGCAGCTCCGGACTAGCGGTCGTCGAGCAGTACTTC. As protein: CASSSGLAVVEQYF.